The 23 T cell receptor beta chains in this list originate from one sample, sequenced in a study of T cells after somatic rescue of genetic block. The method was immunoSEQ multiplex PCR; TCRdb's version includes in-frame clones alone and lacks a portion of them. Of 55,000 or so clones in the sample, approximately 96% are singletons; the top ten hold around 0.078%. Sequenced: peripheral blood mononuclear cells (PBMCs). These receptors all stem from a child in the first two years of life.

The chain combines TRBV10-3 with TRBJ2-7; D remains unclear. The germline V gene encodes CDR1 ENHRY and CDR2 SYGVKD. The germline V and J ends were trimmed by 2 bases and 2 bases, with 4 bases remaining between them. The CDR3 covers 12 residues. This CDR3 is CAISETTYEQYF. DNA of the CDR3: TGTGCCATCAGTGAGACAACCTACGAGCAGTACTTC.

V is TRBV7-9 and J is TRBJ1-1; the D is unclear. V dropped 1 base and J dropped 3 bases, with 6 bases sitting between them. This CDR3 has 13 residues. The germline V gene has CDR1 SEHNR and CDR2 FQNEAQ (reference sequence). CDR3 DNA: TGTGCCAGCAGCTTAGGTTCGTACACTGAAGCTTTCTTT. Its translation: CASSLGSYTEAFF.

As DNA, the CDR3 is TGTGCCAGCACCAACACAGATACGCAGTATTTT. Amino acids: CASTNTDTQYF. The chain couples TRBV6-1 to TRBJ2-3; D is uncertain. In germline, CDR1 is MNHNS, CDR2 SASEGT. The CDR3 has 11 amino acids. V shed 7 bases and J shed 2 bases, with 4 bases lying between them.

The chain uses TRBV5-1 and TRBJ2-5; 9 positions match TRBD2. CDR3 length equals 15 residues. Trimming cost V 0 bases and J 3 bases; bases outside gene matches: 3. Germline V gene sequence: CDR1 SGHRS, CDR2 YFSETQ. CDR3: CASSLDRLAEETQYF. In DNA form, the CDR3 reads TGCGCCAGCAGCTTGGATAGACTAGCGGAAGAGACCCAGTACTTC.

The rearrangement joins TRBV27 to TRBJ1-1, with TRBD1 matching over 10 bases. The germline V gene has CDR1 MNHEY and CDR2 SMNVEV (reference sequence). Trimming at V came to 2 bases and at J to 7 bases, leaving 4 bases not matched to a gene. The CDR3 covers 14 residues. Here the CDR3 reads CASSLRTGGYEAFF. The DNA for the CDR3 is TGTGCCAGCAGTTTAAGGACAGGGGGTTATGAAGCTTTCTTT.

V usage is TRBV28 and J usage is TRBJ1-4; D call uncertain. Germline CDR1 reads MDHEN; CDR2 reads SYDVKM. V gave up 4 bases and J gave up 2 bases, with 5 bases separating them. This CDR3 contains 13 residues. In DNA form, the CDR3 reads TGTGCCAGCAGTTCGGGGACTAATGAAAAACTGTTTTTT. Translation: CASSSGTNEKLFF.

The chain is built from TRBV27 and TRBJ1-1; D call uncertain. CDR3 length equals 13 residues. V was clipped by 5 bases and J by 6 bases, with 13 bases between them. Germline loops: CDR1 MNHEY, CDR2 SMNVEV (reference sequence). CDR3 residues: CASSLGILAEAFF. DNA for the CDR3: TGTGCCAGCAGTCTAGGAATCCTCGCTGAAGCTTTCTTT.

This rearrangement joins TRBV7-6 to TRBJ2-2; D perhaps matches TRBD2 (5 bases). CDR3 length: 16 residues. V lost 5 bases and J lost 5, with 18 bases in between. Germline V CDR1 and CDR2: SGHVS, FNYEAQ. CDR3 protein: CASSPRGKGPTGELFF. Here the CDR3 DNA reads TGTGCCAGCAGCCCTCGGGGTAAAGGACCTACCGGGGAGCTGTTTTTT.

The chain combines TRBV5-6 with TRBJ2-7; D call uncertain. Germline CDR1 and CDR2: SGHDT and YYEEEE. The CDR3 runs 13 residues. V lost 0 bases and J 3 bases, leaving 7 bases between the germline ends. The CDR3 reads CASSLGGIYEQYF. The CDR3 nucleotides read TGTGCCAGCAGCTTGGGGGGAATCTACGAGCAGTACTTC.

The gene calls are TRBV5-8 and TRBJ2-5; 7 bases match TRBD1. The CDR3 is 14 residues long. Germline V CDR1 and CDR2: SGHTS, YDEGEE. Trimming cost V 2 bases and J 2 bases; bases outside gene matches: 3. The CDR3, as DNA: TGTGCCAGCAGCTTTAGGGGGCTGCAAGAGACCCAGTACTTC. This gives the protein CASSFRGLQETQYF.

The chain recombines TRBV4-3 with TRBJ2-5; 13 positions agree with TRBD2. There are 16 residues in the CDR3. Losses at the gene ends were 0 bases for V and 6 bases for J; bases not matched to a gene: 4. CDR1 is LGHNA and CDR2 is YSLEER in the germline V gene. The CDR3 sequence: CASSQELAGGRKTQYF. The DNA for the CDR3 is TGCGCCAGCAGCCAAGAACTAGCGGGAGGGAGGAAGACCCAGTACTTC.

The genes are TRBV4-3 and TRBJ2-7, with 11 bases fitting TRBD2. In germline, CDR1 is LGHNA, CDR2 YSLEER. The CDR3 length is 16 residues. The ends lost 0 bases at V and 5 bases at J; junction bases unmatched: 6. Here the CDR3 DNA reads TGCGCCAGCAGCCAAGAAGCACTAGCGGGAGCCGACGAGCAGTACTTC. Translating gives CASSQEALAGADEQYF.

V and J are TRBV19 and TRBJ1-3; D unresolved. This CDR3 has 15 residues. CDR1 is LNHDA, CDR2 SQIVND, per germline (reference sequence). V lost 6 bases, J lost 0 bases, and 12 bases lay in between. CDR3 sequence (DNA): TGTGCCAGTAGCTCGACTCTTAGCTCTGGAAACACCATATATTTT. It is translated as CASSSTLSSGNTIYF.

This clone was counted once. The chain is built from TRBV12-5 and TRBJ2-7; no clear D gene. V was cut by 2 bases and J by 2 bases, with 10 bases left in between. Germline loops: CDR1 LGHNT, CDR2 FRNRAP. The CDR3 extends over 14 amino acids. CDR3 sequence: CASGLNPEAYEQYF. The DNA for the CDR3 is TGTGCTAGTGGTTTGAACCCGGAAGCCTACGAGCAGTACTTC.

This clone turned up a few times. The V and J genes are TRBV21-1 and TRBJ1-1; TRBD1 is the table's D call and was not checked against the DNA. TRBV21-1 is described as a pseudogene. The CDR3 is made up of 13 amino acids. CDR3 in amino acids: CASSPGQNTEAFF. The DNA for the CDR3 is TGTGCCAGCAGCCCGGGACAGAACACTGAAGCTTTCTTT.

The gene calls are TRBV4-1 and TRBJ1-2, with TRBD1 as a possible D gene (5 bases). Trimming pared 3 bases from V and 13 bases from J, leaving 18 bases between. CDR1 and CDR2 from the germline V gene are MGHRA and YSYEKL. The CDR3 is 13 amino acids. CDR3 in DNA: TGCGCCAGCAGCCACGCGGGGGGGAATCCCTGCACCTTC. Amino acid sequence: CASSHAGGNPCTF.

The rearrangement joins TRBV5-4 to TRBJ2-7; 9 nucleotides match TRBD1. Germline lookup yields CDR1 SGHNT and CDR2 YYREEE (reference sequence). This CDR3 comprises 14 residues. Trimming removed 0 bases from V and 3 bases from J; junction bases left unmatched: 1. In DNA, the CDR3 is TGTGCCAGCAGCTTGGGGGGACAGGGCTACGAGCAGTACTTC. Translated, it gives CASSLGGQGYEQYF.

This clone was observed once. This same CDR3 is encoded by further DNA sequences in the sample. The V and J genes are TRBV18 and TRBJ1-5; unclear D gene. The germline V and J ends were trimmed by 1 base and 0 bases, with 4 bases remaining between them. Looked up from germline, CDR1 is KGHSH and CDR2 is LQKENI. This CDR3 contains 14 residues. The CDR3 bases are TGTGCCAGCTCACCACAGGGTAGCAATCAGCCCCAGCATTTT. It specifies CASSPQGSNQPQHF.

The chain couples TRBV14 to TRBJ2-3; 9 positions match TRBD2. The trim removed 5 bases at V and 1 base at J, leaving 4 bases unmatched. Germline V gives CDR1 SGHDN, CDR2 FVKESK. The CDR3 extends over 15 amino acids. CDR3 amino acids: CASSSSGNGTDTQYF. For the CDR3, the DNA is TGTGCCAGCAGCTCTAGCGGGAATGGCACAGATACGCAGTATTTT.

The V call is TRBV9, the J call TRBJ1-2, with 8 bases fitting TRBD1. Germline trimming cut 1 base from V and 2 bases from J; bases unmatched to any gene: 7. Germline V lookup: CDR1 SGDLS, CDR2 YYNGEE. This CDR3 contains 16 residues. CDR3 sequence (DNA): TGTGCCAGCAGCGTAATAGAGTCAGGGGGCAACTATGGCTACACCTTC. Its translation: CASSVIESGGNYGYTF.

The rearrangement uses TRBV11-2 and TRBJ2-1, with 10 nucleotides matching TRBD2. The V and J ends lost 3 bases and 9 bases, in that order; junction bases with no gene match: 5. Germline CDR1 and CDR2: SGHAT and FQNNGV. There are 14 residues in the CDR3. The CDR3 nucleotides read TGTGCCAGCAGCTTTGCTAGCGGGAGTAGTGAGCAGTTCTTC. This encodes CASSFASGSSEQFF.

The V and J genes are TRBV19 and TRBJ1-5; 10 bases are a match to TRBD1. CDR3 length equals 15 residues. Per germline, CDR1 LNHDA and CDR2 SQIVND (reference sequence). J lost 7 bases, V lost 6 bases, and 9 bases had no gene match. CDR3 sequence (DNA): TGTGCCAGTAGGGAGACAGGGGGCGCAGGGCAGCCCCAGCATTTT. This sequence encodes CASRETGGAGQPQHF.

This chain links TRBV5-5 with TRBJ1-4; D unclear. This CDR3 is built from 12 residues. Trimming stripped 2 bases from V and 2 bases from J, with 1 base between. Per germline, CDR1 SGHKS and CDR2 YYEKEE (reference sequence). In DNA, the CDR3 is TGTGCCAGCAGCTTCACTAATGAAAAACTGTTTTTT. Protein: CASSFTNEKLFF.